The 24 T cell receptor beta chains given below trace back to one sample, sequenced in a study of T-cell reconstitution after alpha-beta-depleted transplantation in children. Library preparation (for TCRbeta) was performed with unique molecular identifiers. One entry per CDR3 protein, called by TCRdb with MiXCR from the PCR reads. The sample shows 500,000 or so distinct CDR3 sequences, 10% to 12% of them seen only once. The material sequenced was PBMCs, mostly from graft donor cells, taken 180 days after TCRalphabeta/CD19-depleted stem cell transplant. Receptor source: a female patient between 2 and 10 years old who had a stem cell transplant for aplastic anemia, so the T cells may come from the graft donor.

This clonotype was detected a few times. This chain connects TRBV27 to TRBJ1-1; D is undetermined. The CDR3 extends over 14 amino acids. Per the germline V gene, CDR1 is MNHEY and CDR2 is SMNVEV (reference sequence). V was clipped by 5 bases and J by 4 bases, with 14 bases between them. The DNA of the CDR3 is TGTGCCAGCAGTCCATACAAATTGGGCACTGAAGCTTTCTTT. Amino acids: CASSPYKLGTEAFF.

This clonotype was seen a few times. The chain links TRBV20-1 to TRBJ2-3; 13 nucleotides agree with TRBD2. V lost 3 bases, J lost 2 bases, and 2 bases stayed unmatched. Per germline, CDR1 DFQATT and CDR2 SNEGSKA (reference sequence). The CDR3 runs 15 residues. The CDR3 protein is CSARGLAGTTDTQYF. In DNA form, the CDR3 reads TGCAGTGCTAGGGGACTAGCGGGAACCACAGATACGCAGTATTTT.

The chain employs TRBV6-1 and TRBJ1-2; D is unresolved. The CDR3 covers 15 residues. Germline-derived CDR1 and CDR2 are MNHNS and SASEGT. V lost 0 bases and J lost 0, with 8 bases in between. The CDR3 DNA is TGTGCCAGCAGTGAAGCCTCAGGCCCTAACTATGGCTACACCTTC. Its protein product is CASSEASGPNYGYTF.

This clonotype came up a few times. This chain connects TRBV7-2 to TRBJ2-5; 16 nucleotides align to TRBD2. From germline, CDR1 is SGHTA and CDR2 FQGNSA. CDR3 size: 17 residues. V was clipped by 3 bases and J by 4 bases; unmatched bases: 5. In DNA form, the CDR3 reads TGTGCCAGCAGCTTGGGACTAGCGGGAGGGCCGGTAGAGACCCAGTACTTC. It codes for CASSLGLAGGPVETQYF.

This clonotype was observed many times. The genes are TRBV12-3 or TRBV12-4 and TRBJ1-3; TRBD1 matches at 9 bases. The CDR3 contains 14 residues. V was pared by 6 bases and J by 6 bases, with 6 bases of the junction left unmatched. CDR3 DNA: TGTGCCAGCAGCTCTACAGGGGGCGAAAACACCATATATTTT. Translation: CASSSTGGENTIYF.

This clonotype has more than one count but fewer than ten. The chain recombines TRBV6-2 or TRBV6-3 with TRBJ2-2; 9 bases match TRBD2. The CDR3 has 16 residues. Unmatched junction bases numbered 8, after V lost 2 bases and J lost 7 bases. Looked up from germline, CDR1 is MNHEY and CDR2 is SVGEGT. This chain's CDR3 is CASSYRRGRAGGELFF. The DNA for the CDR3 is TGTGCCAGCAGTTACCGCCGCGGGAGGGCCGGCGGGGAGCTGTTTTTT.

This clonotype occurred many times. The genes are TRBV28 and TRBJ2-7; TRBD1 matches 8 bases. V trimming: 6 bases; J trimming: 3 bases; junction bases outside the gene matches: 4. This CDR3 contains 13 residues. In germline, CDR1 is MDHEN, CDR2 SYDVKM. The CDR3 loop is CASSRGQDYEQYF. As DNA, the CDR3 is TGTGCCAGCAGCCGGGGACAGGACTACGAGCAGTACTTC.

The sample holds many counts of this clonotype. This chain uses TRBV28 with TRBJ2-7; a weak D match, TRBD2 (7 bases). Germline V gene sequence: CDR1 MDHEN, CDR2 SYDVKM. CDR3 length equals 14 residues. V shed 2 bases and J shed 2 bases, with 10 bases lying between them. CDR3 DNA sequence: TGTGCCAGCAGTTTAAGGGGGAGGGCCTACGAGCAGTACTTC. This sequence encodes CASSLRGRAYEQYF.

The chain carries TRBV4-3 and TRBJ1-1, with no clear D. Trimming removed 0 bases from V and 0 bases from J, with 8 bases in between. This CDR3 comprises 15 residues. The germline V gene encodes CDR1 LGHNA and CDR2 YSLEER. The CDR3 protein is CASSQEGRMNTEAFF. The CDR3 region has the DNA TGCGCCAGCAGCCAAGAAGGACGCATGAACACTGAAGCTTTCTTT.

This clonotype was seen only a few times. The chain carries TRBV10-3 and TRBJ1-6; D uncertain. The CDR3 is made up of 13 amino acids. The ends were cut back, 2 bases at V and 5 bases at J, with 4 bases in the middle. Germline lookup yields CDR1 ENHRY and CDR2 SYGVKD. CDR3 DNA sequence: TGTGCCATCAGTGAGGGGAATAATTCACCCCTCCACTTT. Its translation: CAISEGNNSPLHF.

The chain employs TRBV12-3 or TRBV12-4 and TRBJ2-7; 9 bases line up with TRBD1. J gave up 5 bases and V 4 bases, and 6 bases lay outside the gene matches. This CDR3 spans 14 amino acids. CDR3 bases: TGTGCCAGCAGTTCCAGGACAGGGGTGAACGAGCAGTACTTC. It specifies CASSSRTGVNEQYF.

This rearrangement joins TRBV20-1 to TRBJ1-3; TRBD1 might be the D (6 bases). V lost 6 bases, J lost 4 bases, and 16 bases lay in between. CDR1 DFQATT and CDR2 SNEGSKA come from the germline V gene (reference sequence). The CDR3 has 14 residues. CDR3 sequence (DNA): TGCAGTGCGCTCCCGGGGGCAGGAGGAAACACCATATATTTT. Translation: CSALPGAGGNTIYF.

The chain links TRBV4-3 to TRBJ2-3; D may correspond to TRBD1 or TRBD2 (9 bases each). CDR1 and CDR2 from the germline V gene are LGHNA and YSLEER. Trimming cost V 4 bases and J 0 bases, with 23 bases left between them. The CDR3 covers 19 residues. CDR3 in DNA: TGCGCCAGCAGCCGCTACAGGGGGCTAGCGGGGTCTAGCACAGATACGCAGTATTTT. Residues: CASSRYRGLAGSSTDTQYF.

The chain has TRBV10-3 and TRBJ2-3, with D uncertain. The V gene's germline CDR1 is ENHRY and CDR2 SYGVKD. V dropped 4 bases and J dropped 4 bases, with 6 bases sitting between them. The CDR3 has 12 amino acids. CDR3 residues: CAISGGADTQYF. Written as DNA, the CDR3 is TGTGCCATCAGTGGTGGGGCAGATACGCAGTATTTT.

This clonotype showed up just a few times. CDR3 protein: CATSQRGVRPQHF. In DNA form, the CDR3 reads TGTGCCACCAGTCAAAGGGGCGTACGGCCCCAGCATTTT. The chain links TRBV24-1 to TRBJ1-5; a possible D gene is TRBD1 (5 bases). Per the germline V gene, CDR1 is KGHDR and CDR2 is SFDVKD. Trimming took 6 bases from V and 9 from J, leaving 14 bases between them. CDR3 length equals 13 residues.

The genes are TRBV3-1 and TRBJ2-1; D remains unclear. Germline V gives CDR1 LGHDT, CDR2 YNNKEL (reference sequence). Trimming removed 0 bases from V and 9 bases from J, with 15 bases in between. This CDR3 has 15 amino acids. The CDR3 coding sequence is TGTGCCAGCAGCCAAGAAATTATGGAGTGGAGTGAGCAGTTCTTC. The encoded protein is CASSQEIMEWSEQFF.

A few counts support this clonotype. The CDR3 DNA follows: TGCAGTGCTGGAAGACTAGCGGGAGGAAACACAGATACGCAGTATTTT. Translating gives CSAGRLAGGNTDTQYF. This chain joins TRBV20-1 and TRBJ2-3; 13 bases line up with TRBD2. Germline V gives CDR1 DFQATT, CDR2 SNEGSKA (reference sequence). V shed 5 bases, J shed 2 bases, and the junction held 7 bases outside the gene matches. The CDR3 consists of 16 residues.

This clonotype was picked up many times. The rearrangement uses TRBV5-1 and TRBJ2-1; TRBD2 might be the D (7 bases). CDR1 is SGHRS, CDR2 YFSETQ, per germline. This CDR3 is built from 16 residues. V lost 6 bases and J lost 0, with 16 bases in between. This CDR3 is CASTTGGVSSYNEQFF. In DNA form, the CDR3 reads TGCGCCAGCACCACGGGGGGCGTTAGCTCCTACAATGAGCAGTTCTTC. The full variable domain, completed using reference TRBV5-1 and TRBJ2-1, is KAGVTQTPRYLIKTRGQQVTLSCSPISGHRSVSWYQQTPGQGLQFLFEYFSETQRNKGNFPGRFSGRQFSNSRSEMNVSTLELGDSALYLCASTTGGVSSYNEQFFGPGTRLTVL.

This clonotype was observed a handful of times. This rearrangement joins TRBV7-9 to TRBJ2-7; no reliable D call. This CDR3 spans 13 amino acids. Germline values: CDR1 SEHNR, CDR2 FQNEAQ (reference sequence). V dropped 0 bases and J dropped 6 bases, with 9 bases sitting between them. This CDR3 is CASSLAAPSEQYV. In nucleotides, the CDR3 is TGTGCCAGCAGCTTAGCGGCCCCCTCCGAGCAGTACGTC.

The chain combines TRBV20-1 with TRBJ2-2, with a possible D match to TRBD1 (8 bases). Trimming removed 5 bases at V and 4 bases at J, with 14 bases between. Per the germline V gene, CDR1 is DFQATT and CDR2 is SNEGSKA (reference sequence). The CDR3 has 14 amino acids. CDR3 amino acids: CSAADREGTGELFF. DNA for the CDR3: TGCAGTGCTGCGGACAGGGAGGGCACCGGGGAGCTGTTTTTT.

The table lists this clonotype with a few counts. The V and J genes are TRBV12-3 or TRBV12-4 and TRBJ1-5; TRBD1 aligns across 7 bases. This CDR3 is built from 13 residues. Germline trimming cut 6 bases from V and 6 bases from J; bases unmatched to any gene: 5. CDR3 in amino acids: CASRPTGAQPQHF. DNA for the CDR3: TGTGCCAGCAGACCTACAGGGGCTCAGCCCCAGCATTTT.

The table lists this clonotype with many counts. The genes are TRBV5-5 and TRBJ1-1, with D unresolved. The CDR3 totals 14 residues. V lost 5 bases and J lost 1, with 12 bases in between. Germline-derived CDR1 and CDR2 are SGHKS and YYEKEE (reference sequence). The CDR3 protein is CASSSDVWNTEAFF. CDR3 DNA sequence: TGTGCCAGCAGTTCCGACGTATGGAACACTGAAGCTTTCTTT. Together with reference TRBV5-5 and TRBJ1-1, the CDR3 gives the full variable domain: DAGVTQSPTHLIKTRGQQVTLRCSPISGHKSVSWYQQVLGQGPQFIFQYYEKEERGRGNFPDRFSARQFPNYSSELNVNALLLGDSALYLCASSSDVWNTEAFFGQGTRLTVV.

This chain joins TRBV15 and TRBJ1-6; D remains unclear. This CDR3 contains 19 residues. Germline CDR1 LNHNV, CDR2 YYDKDF (reference sequence). Trimming removed 1 base from V and 0 bases from J, with 16 bases in between. CDR3 region: CATSRVWRSKSSYNSPLHF. The CDR3 DNA follows: TGTGCCACCAGCAGAGTGTGGCGTTCGAAGAGCTCCTATAATTCACCCCTCCACTTT.

This clonotype was seen a few times. The CDR3 does not close with the conserved phenylalanine or tryptophan, likely indicating a read error. The DNA is left out, because the CDR3 cannot be placed on it with certainty; the CDR3 is given as TCRdb lists it. The chain links TRBV21-1 to TRBJ2-3; TRBD1 reflects the table's D call only, with no check against the DNA. TRBV21-1 is a pseudogene segment. Ends included, the CDR3 has 8 residues. CDR3 amino acids: CASQGAWV.